Below, 24 T cell receptor beta chains from the same sample are listed, as sequenced in a study of CD8 T cells in Susac syndrome. The RNA, about 0.45 to 1 ug, was put through reverse transcription using random hexamers. A single record per CDR3 protein comes from TCRdb applying MiXCR to the immunoSEQ multiplex PCR reads. Of about 180,000 distinct CDR3 sequences detected, approximately 95% appear once; the ten largest clones hold approximately 0.09%. Sequenced sample: CD4+ T cells from PBMCs. These receptors were collected from a human donor with multiple sclerosis.

V is TRBV29-1 and J is TRBJ2-3; weak D call: TRBD2 (5 bases). Germline lookup yields CDR1 SQVTM and CDR2 ANQGSEA. The CDR3 sequence is 12 residues long. V was cut by 7 bases and J by 6 bases, with 14 bases left in between. The CDR3 DNA is TGCAGCGCAGACTCTCGCGGGGATACGCAGTATTTT. Residues: CSADSRGDTQYF.

The chain employs TRBV7-8 and TRBJ1-1; 7 bases match TRBD1. V shed 6 bases and J 4 bases; nucleotides not matched to a gene: 8. Germline CDR1 SGHVS, CDR2 FQNEAQ. This CDR3 spans 14 amino acids. Here the CDR3 DNA reads TGTGCCAGCAGTCATAGGGGGCTACCCACTGAAGCTTTCTTT. It encodes CASSHRGLPTEAFF.

J is TRBJ1-2 and V is TRBV29-1; D is possibly TRBD1 (5 bases). CDR1 is SQVTM and CDR2 is ANQGSEA in the germline V gene. The CDR3 has 13 amino acids. Trimming left V 5 bases short and J 8 bases short, with 18 bases between. CDR3 nucleotide sequence: TGCAGCGTTCCGCCGCCTCAGGGTTGGGGCTACACCTTC. This gives the protein CSVPPPQGWGYTF.

V gene TRBV9 combines with J gene TRBJ1-2; D call uncertain. Trimming cost V 3 bases and J 7 bases, with 19 bases left between them. CDR1 is SGDLS, CDR2 YYNGEE, per germline. The CDR3 extends over 15 amino acids. The CDR3 DNA reads as TGTGCCAGCAGCGCCTTGGACCGAATTTTTGGTGGCTACACCTTC. This translates into CASSALDRIFGGYTF.

The chain combines TRBV12-3 or TRBV12-4 with TRBJ2-7; D is perhaps TRBD2 (5 bases). The CDR3 consists of 16 residues. V dropped 2 bases and J dropped 1 base, with 15 bases sitting between them. The DNA for the CDR3 is TGTGCCAGCAGTTTACTTGCTAGCACTGGGTCCTACGAGCAGTACTTC. Its protein product is CASSLLASTGSYEQYF.

In nucleotides, the CDR3 is TGTGCCAGCGCAACAGGGGTCACTGAAGCTTTCTTT. Translation gives CASATGVTEAFF. The chain combines TRBV6-6 with TRBJ1-1, with 7 bases that match TRBD1. Germline CDR1 reads MNHNY; CDR2 reads SVGAGI (reference sequence). This CDR3 has 12 amino acids. With 8 bases clipped from V and 4 bases from J, the junction kept 4 bases outside the gene matches.

This clonotype has just one count. This chain connects TRBV20-1 to TRBJ1-2, with 10 bases that match TRBD1. V was pared by 6 bases and J by 7 bases, with 14 bases of the junction left unmatched. The CDR3 runs 15 residues. Germline CDR1 is DFQATT and CDR2 is SNEGSKA (reference sequence). This CDR3 reads CSANTGTGVLGGYTF. CDR3 bases: TGCAGTGCAAATACCGGGACAGGGGTTTTGGGTGGCTACACCTTC.

V and J are TRBV15 and TRBJ1-5; tentative D call: TRBD1 (5 bases). Germline CDR1 and CDR2: LNHNV and YYDKDF (reference sequence). This CDR3 region has 15 residues. V lost 0 bases, J lost 4 bases, and 10 bases lay in between. For the CDR3, the DNA is TGTGCCACCAGCAGAGATCGGCGGGGGAATCAGCCCCAGCATTTT. It specifies CATSRDRRGNQPQHF.

The rearrangement uses TRBV28 and TRBJ1-1; the match to TRBD1 covers 10 bases. The germline gives CDR1 MDHEN, CDR2 SYDVKM. The V segment lost 5 bases and the J segment 0 bases; nucleotides outside the gene matches: 6. The CDR3 sequence is 16 residues long. DNA for the CDR3: TGTGCCAGCAGTCTCCGGGACAGGGGACTGAACACTGAAGCTTTCTTT. Amino acid sequence: CASSLRDRGLNTEAFF. The full variable domain, its missing parts supplied by reference TRBV28 and TRBJ1-1, is DVKVTQSSRYLVKRTGEKVFLECVQDMDHENMFWYRQDPGLGLRLIYFSYDVKMKEKGDIPEGYSVSREKKERFSLILESASTNQTSMYLCASSLRDRGLNTEAFFGQGTRLTVV.

This chain links TRBV4-3 with TRBJ2-5; the match to TRBD2 covers 8 bases. V lost 4 bases, J lost 5 bases, and 6 bases stayed unmatched. This CDR3 contains 14 residues. Germline CDR1 reads LGHNA; CDR2 reads YSLEER. The DNA for the CDR3 is TGCGCCAGCAGCCTGCGGGGACTAGGGGAGACCCAGTACTTC. It specifies CASSLRGLGETQYF.

CDR3 sequence (DNA): TGTGCCAGCAGCTCCACAGGGGTTGGCTACACCTTC. This encodes CASSSTGVGYTF. J is TRBJ1-2 and V is TRBV7-9, with TRBD1 matching 7 bases. The CDR3 has 12 residues. In germline, CDR1 is SEHNR, CDR2 FQNEAQ (reference sequence). V was pared by 4 bases and J by 7 bases, with 3 bases of the junction left unmatched.

The chain carries TRBV18 and TRBJ1-5; 7 nucleotides match TRBD1. The V gene end was trimmed by 4 bases and the J gene end by 4 bases; junction bases not matched to a gene: 7. Germline V lookup: CDR1 KGHSH, CDR2 LQKENI. The CDR3 contains 15 residues. CDR3 sequence: CASSQSGTVNQPQHF. In DNA, the CDR3 is TGTGCCAGCTCACAATCCGGGACAGTTAATCAGCCCCAGCATTTT.

The J gene is TRBJ2-3, the V gene TRBV7-9, with D possibly TRBD2 on 5 matching bases. Trimming left V 4 bases short and J 2 bases short, with 16 bases between. CDR1 is SEHNR and CDR2 is FQNEAQ in the germline V gene (reference sequence). The CDR3 is made up of 16 amino acids. In DNA form, the CDR3 reads TGTGCCAGCAGCTCTTTAGGGAGACTATCCACAGATACGCAGTATTTT. As protein: CASSSLGRLSTDTQYF.

The J gene is TRBJ2-7, the V gene TRBV28; unclear D gene. Trimming pared 11 bases from V and 4 bases from J, leaving 18 bases between. CDR1 is MDHEN, CDR2 SYDVKM, per germline. The CDR3 extends over 13 amino acids. CDR3 in DNA: TGTGCCGCCGACCGGGCAGGAGATTACGAGCAGTACTTC. Residues: CAADRAGDYEQYF.

This clonotype was observed a single time. The CDR3 is CATSRGGGVGNQPQHF. The CDR3 bases are TGTGCCACCAGCAGAGGGGGAGGGGTGGGAAATCAGCCCCAGCATTTT. This chain uses TRBV15 with TRBJ1-5, with a possible D match to TRBD1 (5 bases). Trimming stripped 1 base from V and 4 bases from J, with 14 bases between. CDR1 is LNHNV, CDR2 YYDKDF, per germline (reference sequence). The CDR3 consists of 16 residues.

This rearrangement joins TRBV12-3 or TRBV12-4 to TRBJ1-5, with D uncertain. V was shortened by 1 base and J by 1 base, with 5 bases between the two germline ends. There are 14 residues in the CDR3. The CDR3 coding sequence is TGTGCCAGCAGTTTAGGTGTGAGCAATCAGCCCCAGCATTTT. Translated, it gives CASSLGVSNQPQHF.

The chain is built from TRBV6-5 and TRBJ2-2; 8 bases agree with TRBD2. V shed 0 bases, J shed 4 bases, and the junction held 4 bases outside the gene matches. Germline loops: CDR1 MNHEY, CDR2 SVGAGI. The CDR3 has 16 amino acids. The CDR3 DNA reads as TGTGCCAGCAGTTACTCGGGCAGCGGGGGCACCGGGGAGCTGTTTTTT. As protein: CASSYSGSGGTGELFF.

The V gene is TRBV20-1, the J gene TRBJ2-5, with D possibly TRBD1 on 7 matching bases. The CDR3 consists of 15 residues. Trimming removed 3 bases at V and 1 base at J, with 15 bases between. The germline CDR1 and CDR2 sequences are DFQATT and SNEGSKA (reference sequence). In DNA, the CDR3 is TGCAGTGCTAGGCAGGCAGGGGGAGGCCAAGAGACCCAGTACTTC. Translating gives CSARQAGGGQETQYF.

The genes are TRBV29-1 and TRBJ2-1; 7 nucleotides agree with TRBD1. V lost 7 bases and J lost 7; bases outside the gene matches: 13. The CDR3 consists of 14 residues. CDR1 is SQVTM and CDR2 is ANQGSEA in the germline V gene. The CDR3 region has the DNA TGCAGCGGGGCCGGGACAGAACTATGGAATGAGCAGTTCTTC. Encoded protein: CSGAGTELWNEQFF.

The rearrangement links TRBV30 to TRBJ1-6; 10 nucleotides match TRBD1. Germline V lookup: CDR1 GTSNPN, CDR2 SVGIG (reference sequence). The V and J ends lost 0 bases and 8 bases, in that order; junction bases with no gene match: 19. CDR3 length: 20 amino acids. The CDR3 coding sequence is TGTGCCTGGAGTGTACAGCGGACAGGGGGTGGCCACCCGATGGATTCACCCCTCCACTTT. Amino acid sequence: CAWSVQRTGGGHPMDSPLHF.

The genes are TRBV6-6 and TRBJ1-6; 7 bases agree with TRBD1. Losses at the gene ends were 7 bases for V and 7 bases for J; bases not matched to a gene: 10. Germline V gene data show CDR1 as MNHNY and CDR2 as SVGAGI (reference sequence). This CDR3 has 15 residues. In DNA form, the CDR3 reads TGTGCCAGCAAGAAGAGCCGGGACAGAAATTCACCCCTCCACTTT. Its protein product is CASKKSRDRNSPLHF.

This chain joins TRBV16 and TRBJ2-7; 8 bases align to TRBD1. The V gene end was trimmed by 0 bases and the J gene end by 3 bases; junction bases not matched to a gene: 4. The CDR3 loop spans 15 amino acids. CDR1 and CDR2 (germline): KGHSY, FQNENV. The CDR3: CASSQSGTGGYEQYF. The CDR3 DNA reads as TGTGCCAGCAGCCAATCTGGCACAGGGGGCTACGAGCAGTACTTC.

V and J are TRBV20-1 and TRBJ1-2; D ambiguous. CDR1 is DFQATT and CDR2 is SNEGSKA in the germline V gene (reference sequence). This CDR3 is 11 amino acids long. With 0 bases removed from V and 8 bases from J, the gap between germline ends came to 7 bases. Written as DNA, the CDR3 is TGCAGTGCTAGAGAACGGGAAGGCTACACCTTC. Its protein is CSAREREGYTF.

This clonotype was counted between two and nine times. The V and J genes are TRBV12-3 or TRBV12-4 and TRBJ2-6; the D gene is possibly TRBD2 (5 bases). V shed 6 bases and J shed 1 base, with 10 bases lying between them. This CDR3 is built from 15 residues. CDR3 sequence reads: CASSPRGSGANVLTF. CDR3 DNA: TGTGCCAGCAGCCCCCGGGGTTCTGGGGCCAACGTCCTGACTTTC.